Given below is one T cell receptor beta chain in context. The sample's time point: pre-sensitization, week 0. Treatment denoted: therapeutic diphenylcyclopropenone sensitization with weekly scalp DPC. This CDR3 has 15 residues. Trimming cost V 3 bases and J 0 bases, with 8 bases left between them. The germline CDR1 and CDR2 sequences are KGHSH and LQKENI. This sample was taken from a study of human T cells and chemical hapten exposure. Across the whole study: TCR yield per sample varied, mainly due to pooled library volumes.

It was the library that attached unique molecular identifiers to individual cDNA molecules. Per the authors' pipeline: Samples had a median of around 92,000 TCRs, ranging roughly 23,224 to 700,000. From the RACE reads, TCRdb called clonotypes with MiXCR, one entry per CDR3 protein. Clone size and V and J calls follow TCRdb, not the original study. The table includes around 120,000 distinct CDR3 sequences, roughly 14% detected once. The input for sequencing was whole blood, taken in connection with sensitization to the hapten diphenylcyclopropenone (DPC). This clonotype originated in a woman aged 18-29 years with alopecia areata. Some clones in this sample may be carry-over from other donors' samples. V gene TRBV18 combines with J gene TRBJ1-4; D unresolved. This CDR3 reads CASSPNVATNEKLFF. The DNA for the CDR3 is TGTGCCAGCTCACCCAACGTTGCAACTAATGAAAAACTGTTTTTT. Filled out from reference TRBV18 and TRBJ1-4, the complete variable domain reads NAGVMQNPRHLVRRRGQEARLRCSPMKGHSHVYWYRQLPEEGLKFMVYLQKENIIDESGMPKERFSAEFPKEGPSILRIQQVVRGDSAAYFCASSPNVATNEKLFFGSGTQLSVL.